This T cell receptor beta chain was sequenced for a study of CD8 T cells in ankylosing spondylitis (dated 2017 in TCRdb). Background on the whole study: The study set out to find disease-linked TCR variants by profiling T cell receptor beta repertoires in ankylosing spondylitis patients and healthy donors. Samples of peripheral blood were taken, and for ankylosing spondylitis patients, synovial fluid was collected as well. The whole study cohort included under 140 healthy donors and around 25 ankylosing spondylitis patients.

The run used an Illumina HiSeq 2500. Quantitative 5'-RACE with molecular barcodes was used to prepare TCR beta libraries. Turning to the authors' computational methods: A new computational method based on a probabilistic model of VDJ rearrangement was used to identify disease-linked TCR variants. In-frame beta chains were kept once TCRdb had trimmed the public reads at Q25 with fastp and called clones with MiXCR. Entries are consolidated by CDR3 protein sequence, retaining the most common genes and DNA. The V and J calls come from TCRdb's annotation, not from the publication. This sample is represented by approximately 340,000 distinct CDR3 sequences; under 15% of them were singletons. The ten largest make up about 1% of the sample. The sample holds a few counts of this clonotype. Its antigen remains unidentified. No per-base quality is available; no much larger clone lies one base away. What the study reported, not specific to this receptor: Some motif variants had previously been reported in the synovial fluid and blood of reactive arthritis patients, which suggests shared mechanisms of disease initiation. In peripheral blood, the disease-linked clones were found at relatively low frequencies and had a CD8+ phenotype. According to the report, matched synovial fluid samples from ankylosing spondylitis patients were significantly enriched for the disease-linked clones. Blood from ankylosing spondylitis patients appeared to be characterized by a TCR beta motif made up of under ten highly homologous amino acid variants.

The specimen was blood, either unsorted or a sorted T cell fraction (not recorded which). The receptor was isolated from a male donor with ankylosing spondylitis or in good health (not recorded which).

The nucleotides read TGCGCCAGCAGTGAAGGGTCTAGCGGTTATCGTTACAATGAGCAGTTCTTC. Translated, it reads CASSEGSSGYRYNEQFF. This sequence uses TRBV10-1 and TRBJ2-1; the junction holds 7 bases that match TRBD2. CDR1 and CDR2, per the germline V gene (reference sequence), are WNHNN and SYGVQD. From its cysteine to its phenylalanine, the CDR3 spans 17 amino acids. The kept DNA is CDR3 alone, 51 bases in frame from the first base. V and J are trimmed by 3 bases and 4 bases, and the gene matches miss 12 bases of the junction.